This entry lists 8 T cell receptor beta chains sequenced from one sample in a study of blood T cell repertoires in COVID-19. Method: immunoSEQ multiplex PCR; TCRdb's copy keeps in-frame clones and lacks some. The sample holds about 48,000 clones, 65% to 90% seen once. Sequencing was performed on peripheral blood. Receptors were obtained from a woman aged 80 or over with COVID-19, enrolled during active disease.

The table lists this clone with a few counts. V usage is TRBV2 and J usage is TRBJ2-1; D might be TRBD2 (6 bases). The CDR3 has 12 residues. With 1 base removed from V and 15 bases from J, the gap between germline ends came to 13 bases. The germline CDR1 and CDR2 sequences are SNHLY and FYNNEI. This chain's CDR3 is CASSEEGLSSFF. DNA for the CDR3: TGTGCCAGCAGTGAAGAAGGACTATCCTCGTTCTTC.

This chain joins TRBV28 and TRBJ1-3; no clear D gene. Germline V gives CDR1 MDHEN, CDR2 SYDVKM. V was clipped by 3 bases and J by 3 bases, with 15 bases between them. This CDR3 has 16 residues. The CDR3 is CASSFLGGRRGNTIYF. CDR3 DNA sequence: TGTGCCAGCAGTTTTCTTGGAGGGAGGCGTGGAAACACCATATATTTT. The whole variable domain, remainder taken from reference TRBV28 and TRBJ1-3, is DVKVTQSSRYLVKRTGEKVFLECVQDMDHENMFWYRQDPGLGLRLIYFSYDVKMKEKGDIPEGYSVSREKKERFSLILESASTNQTSMYLCASSFLGGRRGNTIYFGEGSWLTVV.

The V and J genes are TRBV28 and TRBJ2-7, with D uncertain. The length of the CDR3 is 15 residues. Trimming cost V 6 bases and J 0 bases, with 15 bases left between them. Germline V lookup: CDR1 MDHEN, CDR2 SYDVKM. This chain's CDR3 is CASSSPTGSSYEQYF. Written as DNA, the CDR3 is TGTGCCAGCAGCTCACCTACTGGTAGCTCCTACGAGCAGTACTTC.

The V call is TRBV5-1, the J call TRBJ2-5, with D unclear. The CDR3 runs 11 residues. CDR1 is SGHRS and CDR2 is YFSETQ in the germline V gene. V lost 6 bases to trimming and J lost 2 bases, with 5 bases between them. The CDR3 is CASTHQETQYF. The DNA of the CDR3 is TGCGCCAGCACACATCAAGAGACCCAGTACTTC.

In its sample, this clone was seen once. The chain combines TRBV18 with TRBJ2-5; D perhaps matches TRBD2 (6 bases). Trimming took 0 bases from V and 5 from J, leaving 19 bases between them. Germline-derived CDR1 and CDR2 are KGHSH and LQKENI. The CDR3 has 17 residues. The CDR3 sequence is CASSPPRGGGTGETQYF. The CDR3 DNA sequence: TGTGCCAGCTCACCACCGCGGGGTGGGGGAACTGGGGAGACCCAGTACTTC.

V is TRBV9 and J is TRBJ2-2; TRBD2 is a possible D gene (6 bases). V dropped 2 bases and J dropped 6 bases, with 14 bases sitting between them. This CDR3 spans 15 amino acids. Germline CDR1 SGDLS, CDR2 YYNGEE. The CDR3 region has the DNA TGTGCCAGCAGCGTCGGGGGAGCAAGGGCCGGGGAGCTGTTTTTT. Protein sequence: CASSVGGARAGELFF.

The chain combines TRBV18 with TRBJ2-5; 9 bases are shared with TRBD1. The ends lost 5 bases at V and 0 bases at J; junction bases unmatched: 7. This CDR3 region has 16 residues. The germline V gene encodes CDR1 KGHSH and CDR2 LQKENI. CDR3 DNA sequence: TGTGCCAGCTCAAAACAGGGGGCGGCGAACCAAGAGACCCAGTACTTC. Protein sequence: CASSKQGAANQETQYF. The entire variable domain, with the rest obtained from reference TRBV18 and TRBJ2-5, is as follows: NAGVMQNPRHLVRRRGQEARLRCSPMKGHSHVYWYRQLPEEGLKFMVYLQKENIIDESGMPKERFSAEFPKEGPSILRIQQVVRGDSAAYFCASSKQGAANQETQYFGPGTRLLVL.

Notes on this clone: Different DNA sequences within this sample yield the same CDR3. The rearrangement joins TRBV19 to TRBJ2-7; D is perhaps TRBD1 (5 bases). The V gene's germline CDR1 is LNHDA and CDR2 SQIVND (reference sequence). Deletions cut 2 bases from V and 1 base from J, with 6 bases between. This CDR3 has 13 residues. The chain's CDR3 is CASSIQGSYEQYF. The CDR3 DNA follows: TGTGCCAGTAGTATACAGGGTTCCTACGAGCAGTACTTC.